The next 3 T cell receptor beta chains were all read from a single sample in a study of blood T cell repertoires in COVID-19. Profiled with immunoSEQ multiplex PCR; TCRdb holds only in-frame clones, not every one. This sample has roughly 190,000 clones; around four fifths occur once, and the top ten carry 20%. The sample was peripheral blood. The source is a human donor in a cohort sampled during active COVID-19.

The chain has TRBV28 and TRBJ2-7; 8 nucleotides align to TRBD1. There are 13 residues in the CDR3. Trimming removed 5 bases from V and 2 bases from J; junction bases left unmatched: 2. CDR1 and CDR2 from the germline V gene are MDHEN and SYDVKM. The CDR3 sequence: CASSLQGAYEQYF. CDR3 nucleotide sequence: TGTGCCAGCAGTCTACAGGGGGCCTACGAGCAGTACTTC.

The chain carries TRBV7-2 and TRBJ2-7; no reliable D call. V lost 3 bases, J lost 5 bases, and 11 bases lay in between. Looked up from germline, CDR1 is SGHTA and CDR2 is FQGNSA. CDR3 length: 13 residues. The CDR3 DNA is TGTGCCAGCAGCTTCAAGGTCCGGGACGAGCAGTACTTC. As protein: CASSFKVRDEQYF.

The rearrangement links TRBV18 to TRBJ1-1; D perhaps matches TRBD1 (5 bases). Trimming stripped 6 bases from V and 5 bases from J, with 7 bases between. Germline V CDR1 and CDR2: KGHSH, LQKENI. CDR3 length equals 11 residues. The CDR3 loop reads CASSQGTEAFF. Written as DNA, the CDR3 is TGTGCCAGCTCTCAGGGAACTGAAGCTTTCTTT. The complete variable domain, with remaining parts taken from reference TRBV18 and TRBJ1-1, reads NAGVMQNPRHLVRRRGQEARLRCSPMKGHSHVYWYRQLPEEGLKFMVYLQKENIIDESGMPKERFSAEFPKEGPSILRIQQVVRGDSAAYFCASSQGTEAFFGQGTRLTVV.